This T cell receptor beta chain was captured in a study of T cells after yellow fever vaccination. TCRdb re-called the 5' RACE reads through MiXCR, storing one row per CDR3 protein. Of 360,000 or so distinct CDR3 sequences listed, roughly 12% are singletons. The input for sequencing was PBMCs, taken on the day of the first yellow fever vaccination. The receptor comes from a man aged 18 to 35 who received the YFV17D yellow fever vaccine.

CDR3: CASTTRAGEKLFF. The CDR3 nucleotides read TGCGCCAGCACCACCCGGGCAGGCGAAAAACTGTTTTTT. The chain combines TRBV4-1 with TRBJ1-4; D is undetermined. The ends were cut back, 7 bases at V and 8 bases at J, with 14 bases in the middle. Germline values: CDR1 MGHRA, CDR2 YSYEKL. The CDR3 extends over 13 amino acids.